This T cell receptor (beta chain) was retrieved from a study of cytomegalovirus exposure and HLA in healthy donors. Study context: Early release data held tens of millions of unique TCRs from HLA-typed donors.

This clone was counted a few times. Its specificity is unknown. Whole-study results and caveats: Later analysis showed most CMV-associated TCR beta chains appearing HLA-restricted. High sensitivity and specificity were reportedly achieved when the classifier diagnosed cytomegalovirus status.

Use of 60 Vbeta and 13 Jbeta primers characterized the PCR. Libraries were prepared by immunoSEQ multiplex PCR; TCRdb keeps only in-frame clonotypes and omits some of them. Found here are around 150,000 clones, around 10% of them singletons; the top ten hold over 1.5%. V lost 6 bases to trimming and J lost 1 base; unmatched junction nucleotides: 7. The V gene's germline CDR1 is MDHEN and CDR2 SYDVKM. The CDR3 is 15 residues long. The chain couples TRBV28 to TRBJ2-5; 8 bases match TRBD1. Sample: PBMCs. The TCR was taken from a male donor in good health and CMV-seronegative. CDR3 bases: TGTGCCAGCAGCCATGGACAGGGCGCCCAAGAGACCCAGTACTTC. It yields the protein CASSHGQGAQETQYF.